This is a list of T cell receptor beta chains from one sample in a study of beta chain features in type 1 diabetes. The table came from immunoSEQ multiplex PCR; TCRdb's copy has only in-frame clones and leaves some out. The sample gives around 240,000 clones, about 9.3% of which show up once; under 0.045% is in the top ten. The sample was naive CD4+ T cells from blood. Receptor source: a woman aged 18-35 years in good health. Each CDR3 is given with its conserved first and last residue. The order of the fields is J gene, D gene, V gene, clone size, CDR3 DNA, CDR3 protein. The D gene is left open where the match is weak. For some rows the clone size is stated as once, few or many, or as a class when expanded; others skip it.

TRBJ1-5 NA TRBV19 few TGTGCCAGTAGTATAGATTCCGGGAATCAGCCCCAGCATTTT CASSIDSGNQPQHF
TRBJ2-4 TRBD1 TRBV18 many TGTGCCAGCTCAGCACCGGACAGGGCCAAAAACATTCAGTACTTC CASSAPDRAKNIQYF
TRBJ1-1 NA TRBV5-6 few TGTGCCAGCAGCCCGACGACCACAGGGAGCACTGAAGCTTTCTTT CASSPTTTGSTEAFF
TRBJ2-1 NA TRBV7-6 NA TGTGCCAGCAGCTTAACGGGGACCTACAATGAGCAGTTCTTC CASSLTGTYNEQFF
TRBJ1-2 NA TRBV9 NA TGTGCCAGCAGCGTAGATGGCGGGGGAGTCTATGGCTACACCTTC CASSVDGGGVYGYTF
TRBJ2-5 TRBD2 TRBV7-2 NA TGTGCCAGCAGCTTAAGGAGGACTAGCGGGAGGGCGGGAGAGACCCAGTACTTC CASSLRRTSGRAGETQYF
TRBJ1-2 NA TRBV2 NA TGTGCCAGCAGTTCTGGAGGAATCGACACCTTC CASSSGGIDTF
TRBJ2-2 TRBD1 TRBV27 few TGTGCCAGCTCCTCAGGGGGCGCGACGGATGCCGGGGAGCTGTTTTTT CASSSGGATDAGELFF
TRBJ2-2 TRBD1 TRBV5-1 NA TGCGCCAGCAGCTTGTCGACCGGGACAGGGGGTAAGACGAACACCGGGGAGCTGTTTTTT CASSLSTGTGGKTNTGELFF
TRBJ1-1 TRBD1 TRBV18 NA TGTGCCAGCTCACCACTTGGGACAGGTGCATCATCGGAAGCTTTCTTT CASSPLGTGASSEAFF
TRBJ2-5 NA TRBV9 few TGTGCCAGCAGCGTAGGCGGGATTAGCTGGGGCCTTGAGACCCAGTACTTC CASSVGGISWGLETQYF
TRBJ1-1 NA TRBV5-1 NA TGCGCCAGCAGCTTGAGTGCCAGGTTGAAGAACACTGAAGCTTTCTTT CASSLSARLKNTEAFF
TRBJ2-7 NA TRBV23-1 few TGCGCCAACAACAGCTACGAGCAGTACTTC CANNSYEQYF
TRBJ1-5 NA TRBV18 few TGTGCCAGCTCACCACTCCAGGATCAGCCCCAGCATTTT CASSPLQDQPQHF
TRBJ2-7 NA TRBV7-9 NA TGTGCCAGCAGCAACAGGGAGCCGATCGAGCAGTACTTC CASSNREPIEQYF
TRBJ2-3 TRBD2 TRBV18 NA TGTGCCAGCTCACCCCTAGCGGATACAGATACGCAGTATTTT CASSPLADTDTQYF
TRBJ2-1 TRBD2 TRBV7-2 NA TGTGCCAGCAGCTTAACCAGCGGGAGGTTGCTTAATGAGCAGTTCTTC CASSLTSGRLLNEQFF
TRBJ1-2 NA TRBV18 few TGTGCCAGCTCACCACCCAGGTCTGTTTTTAACTATGGCTACACCTTC CASSPPRSVFNYGYTF
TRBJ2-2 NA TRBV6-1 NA TGTGCCAGCAGTGGGGGGGGGCGCACGAACACCGGGGAGCTGTTTTTT CASSGGGRTNTGELFF
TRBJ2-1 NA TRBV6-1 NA TGTGCCAGCGGGGCGCATAGCTCCTACAATGAGCAGTTCTTC CASGAHSSYNEQFF
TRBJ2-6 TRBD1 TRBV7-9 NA TGTGCCAGCAGCTTAGCAAACACAGGGGCTGGGGCCAACGTCCTGACTTTC CASSLANTGAGANVLTF
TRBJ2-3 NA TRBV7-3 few TGTGCCAGCAGCTTAAACCAGGGGTTCACAGATACGCAGTATTTT CASSLNQGFTDTQYF
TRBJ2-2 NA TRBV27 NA TGTGCCAGCAGCTCCGAGCGGTTTTCCGGGGAGCTGTTTTTT CASSSERFSGELFF
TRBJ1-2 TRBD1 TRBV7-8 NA TGTGCCAGCAGCTTCGAGGGACAGGGGATTGCCTATGGCTACACCTTC CASSFEGQGIAYGYTF
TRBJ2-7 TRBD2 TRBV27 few TGTGCCAGCAGTTTATCGCTAGCGGGAGCAGGAGAGCAGTACTTC CASSLSLAGAGEQYF
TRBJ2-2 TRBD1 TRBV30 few TGTGCCTGGAGTAGACAGGGGGCTGTTGGGGAGCTGTTTTTT CAWSRQGAVGELFF
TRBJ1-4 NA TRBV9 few TGTGCCAGCAGCGTAGAGGTGGCAGGGCCTGAAAAACTGTTTTTT CASSVEVAGPEKLFF
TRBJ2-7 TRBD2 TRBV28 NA TGTGCCAGTCTCAGGGTCGGGGGGTCCTACGAGCAGTACTTC CASLRVGGSYEQYF
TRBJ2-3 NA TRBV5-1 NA TGCGCCAGCAGCTTAACCCGGCTGGGAGCCGATACGCAGTATTTT CASSLTRLGADTQYF
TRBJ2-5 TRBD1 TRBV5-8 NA TGTGCCAGCAGCTTGGTTGTCGGGACAGAACAAGAGACCCAGTACTTC CASSLVVGTEQETQYF
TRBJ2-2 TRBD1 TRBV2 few TGTGCCAGCAGCCCGAGACAGGGGAACACCGGGGAGCTGTTTTTT CASSPRQGNTGELFF
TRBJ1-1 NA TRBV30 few TGTGCCTGGAGTGGGCACGGGGGTGAAGCTTTCTTT CAWSGHGGEAFF
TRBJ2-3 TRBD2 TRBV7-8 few TGTGCCAGCAGCCGGGCTAGCGGGTCGGGTAGCGAGCAGTATTTT CASSRASGSGSEQYF
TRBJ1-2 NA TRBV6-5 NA TGTGCCAGCAGTTCCCCCAGGGGCTACACCTTC CASSSPRGYTF
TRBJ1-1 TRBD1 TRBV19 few TGTGCCAGTAAAACCTCAGGGGGCCCTGAAGCTTTCTTT CASKTSGGPEAFF
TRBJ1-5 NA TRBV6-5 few TGTGCCAGCAGGAGGGACACCTCTAGCAATCAGCCCCAGCATTTT CASRRDTSSNQPQHF
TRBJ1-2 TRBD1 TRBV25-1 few TGTGCCAGCAGTACAGGGGGCGCCGGCTATGGCTACACCTTC CASSTGGAGYGYTF
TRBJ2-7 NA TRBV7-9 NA TGTGCCAGCAGCTTACAGGGAATAAGCGAGCAGTACTTC CASSLQGISEQYF
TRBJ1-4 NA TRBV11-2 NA TGTGCCAGCAGCTTAGTACGGGGGAATAATGAAAAACTGTTTTTT CASSLVRGNNEKLFF
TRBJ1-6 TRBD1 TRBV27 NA TGTGCCAGCGCGACCTCTGGGACAGGGTACTCACCCCTCCACTTT CASATSGTGYSPLHF
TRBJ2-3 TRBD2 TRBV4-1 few TGCGCCAGCAGCCAAACCGTAGCGGGAGCGGTAGATACGCAGTATTTT CASSQTVAGAVDTQYF
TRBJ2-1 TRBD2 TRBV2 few TGTGCCAGCAGTGAAGGGGGACTAGCGGGTCGGAATGAGCAGTTCTTC CASSEGGLAGRNEQFF
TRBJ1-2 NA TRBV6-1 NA TGTGCCAGCAGTGACAGGGGTTATGGCTACACCTTC CASSDRGYGYTF
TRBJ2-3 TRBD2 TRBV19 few TGTGCCAGTAGTTACCGGGGGGTTAGCACAGATACGCAGTATTTT CASSYRGVSTDTQYF
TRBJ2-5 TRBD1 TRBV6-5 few TGTGCCAGCAGTTACCGGGGAACAGGGGTAGAGACCCAGTACTTC CASSYRGTGVETQYF
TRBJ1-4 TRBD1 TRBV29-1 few TGCAGCGTACAGGGGGGTTTTAATGAAAAACTGTTTTTT CSVQGGFNEKLFF
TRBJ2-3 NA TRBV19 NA TGTGCCAGTAGTATATGGGGGGGGCAGAAAGATACGCAGTATTTT CASSIWGGQKDTQYF
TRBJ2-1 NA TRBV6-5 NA TGTGCCAGCAGTTGGGGGGAATACTACAATGAGCAGTTCTTC CASSWGEYYNEQFF
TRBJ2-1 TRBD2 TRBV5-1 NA TGCGCCAGCATGGTAACTAGCGGGAGTGGTGAGCAGTTCTTC CASMVTSGSGEQFF
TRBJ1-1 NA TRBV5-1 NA TGCGCCAGCAGCTTGGGGGGCAGGGATTATGAAGCTTTCTTT CASSLGGRDYEAFF
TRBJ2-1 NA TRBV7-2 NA TGTGCCAGCAGCGTCCAGGGGAGCGCCAGCTACAATGAGCAGTTCTTC CASSVQGSASYNEQFF
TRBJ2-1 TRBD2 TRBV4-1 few TGCGCCAGCAGCCAAGTTCCAGCGGGAGGGAACAATGAGCAGTTCTTC CASSQVPAGGNNEQFF
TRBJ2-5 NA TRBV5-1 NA TGCGCCAGCAGCTCCGGGTCGTCTGGCCAAGAGACCCAGTACTTC CASSSGSSGQETQYF